This record looks at one T cell receptor (beta chain) sequence and its context. Its antigen is currently unknown. Treatment described: approximately 18 received Ad26.COV2.S at low or high dose, single or two shots; five or six received placebo; per-sample allocation not given. Samples analyzed were those drawn on day 63 after the first vaccine or placebo injection. V lost 0 bases and J 4 bases, leaving 12 bases between the germline ends. This CDR3 region has 16 residues. Germline assignment: CDR1 MNHEY and CDR2 SVGEGT. This entry belongs to a study of Ad26.COV2.S vaccination and SARS-CoV-2 variants. Looking at the study overall: Doses of Ad26.COV2.S were injected into muscle once or twice, 56 days apart. Study observations and caveats: Breadth, reportedly substantial, characterized the spike-specific CD8+ and CD4+ T cell responses after vaccination.

Sequencing used immunoSEQ multiplex PCR; TCRdb keeps in-frame clones, though not all of them. In the table there are a few hundred thousand clones, 75% to 95% of which are singletons. Sequences were derived from peripheral blood, sampled in a trial of Ad26.COV2.S vaccine versus placebo. This chain connects TRBV6-2 or TRBV6-3 to TRBJ2-2; either TRBD1 or TRBD2 may supply D (5 bases each). The receptor's source is a person between 18 and 65 years old who received the Ad26.COV2.S COVID-19 vaccine or a placebo. The CDR3: CASSYSGWGITGELFF. In nucleotides, the CDR3 is TGTGCCAGCAGTTACTCAGGGTGGGGGATCACCGGGGAGCTGTTTTTT.